The present entry profiles one T cell receptor (beta chain) with its context. Sequencing was performed with immunoSEQ multiplex PCR; in TCRdb, only in-frame clones are kept and a portion is missing. The table lists about 240,000 clones, roughly 91% of them singletons, with approximately 4.2% in the top ten. Enrolled through a virtual design, the participants were between about 18 and 89 years of age and came from some 26 US areas. Cohort allocation depended upon clinical history that participants reported. The V gene end was trimmed by 3 bases and the J gene end by 6 bases; junction bases not matched to a gene: 10. Germline values: CDR1 MDHEN, CDR2 SYDVKM. The CDR3 extends over 15 amino acids. The data are from a study of blood T cell repertoires in COVID-19. At the level of the study: The United States, Italy and Spain supplied acute and convalescent COVID-19 samples. PBMCs, B-cell-depleted T cells, or T cells were the source of the cDNA or gDNA that made up the material.

The V gene is TRBV28, the J gene TRBJ1-2; 7 bases are a match to TRBD1. Material for sequencing was PBMCs or T cells enriched from blood (not recorded which). The origin of this receptor is a woman younger than 45 who had recovered from COVID-19. CDR3 sequence (DNA): TGTGCCAGCAGTTTCTCGGACAGGACAACCGATGGCTACACCTTC. This encodes CASSFSDRTTDGYTF.